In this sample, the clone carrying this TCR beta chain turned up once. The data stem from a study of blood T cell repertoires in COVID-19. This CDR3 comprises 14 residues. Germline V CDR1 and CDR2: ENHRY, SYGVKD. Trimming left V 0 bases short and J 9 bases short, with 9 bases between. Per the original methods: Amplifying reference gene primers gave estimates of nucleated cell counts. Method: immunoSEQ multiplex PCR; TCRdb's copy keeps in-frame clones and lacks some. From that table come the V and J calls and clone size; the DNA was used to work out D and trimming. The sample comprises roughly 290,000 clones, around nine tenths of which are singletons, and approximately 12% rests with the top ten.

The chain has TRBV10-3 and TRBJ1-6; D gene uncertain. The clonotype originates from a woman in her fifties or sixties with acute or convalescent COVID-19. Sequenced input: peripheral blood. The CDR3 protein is CAISESTVTSPLHF. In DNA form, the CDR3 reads TGTGCCATCAGTGAGTCTACAGTAACTTCACCCCTCCACTTT.